This T cell receptor beta chain is drawn from a study of technical replicates of blood from a few donors. Assay: immunoSEQ multiplex PCR; the TCRdb copy retains only in-frame clones and omits some. This table holds about 84,000 clones, roughly 98% found once. This receptor was identified in a human donor in good health. The specimen was T cells isolated from PBMCs.

This CDR3 reads CASSTSGMNTEAFF. In DNA form, the CDR3 reads TGTGCCAGCAGCACCTCAGGGATGAACACTGAAGCTTTCTTT. V gene TRBV5-5 combines with J gene TRBJ1-1; possible D gene TRBD1, 5 bases. The CDR3 extends over 14 amino acids. Between the trimmed V and J ends, which lost 4 bases and 0 bases, there was a span of 10 bases. Germline assignment: CDR1 SGHKS and CDR2 YYEKEE (reference sequence).